Listed below are T cell receptor beta chains from one sample, sequenced in a study of response to subunit inactivated influenza vaccine. TCRdb reprocessed the RT-PCR reads with MiXCR, giving one entry per CDR3 protein. Of about 800,000 distinct CDR3 sequences detected, approximately 21% appear once; the ten largest clones hold 10%. The material was PBMCs from blood, obtained more than 4 days after vaccination. These receptors were taken from a man aged 45-65 years who received an inactivated influenza vaccine. The CDR3 runs from the conserved cysteine through the conserved F or W. A D gene is named only where the DNA matches it firmly. The size of a clone is reported for some rows only, either as once, few or many, or as a class for expanded clones.

abundance	v_gene	d_gene	j_gene	CDR3aa	CDR3nt
few	TRBV20-1	NA	TRBJ2-7	CSAQGLSHSNYEQYF	TGCAGTGCTCAGGGACTGTCGCATTCCAACTACGAGCAGTACTTC
NA	TRBV24-1	NA	TRBJ2-7	CATSAGAYEQYF	TGTGCCACCAGTGCAGGGGCCTACGAGCAGTACTTC
NA	TRBV4-1	TRBD1	TRBJ1-2	CASSQGQGVNYGYTF	TGCGCCAGCAGCCAAGGACAGGGGGTGAACTATGGCTACACCTTC
NA	TRBV11-1	TRBD2	TRBJ2-1	CASSLVGGGTSGPARNEQFF	TGTGCCAGCAGCTTAGTCGGAGGGGGGACTAGCGGACCGGCGCGGAATGAGCAGTTCTTC
NA	TRBV30	NA	TRBJ2-2	CAWRMVGELFF	TGTGCCTGGAGAATGGTCGGGGAGCTGTTTTTT
NA	TRBV20-1	NA	TRBJ2-1	CSASSPSYNEQFF	TGCAGTGCTAGCTCCCCCTCCTACAATGAGCAGTTCTTC
many	TRBV20-1	TRBD2	TRBJ2-1	CSARLAGANSYNEQFF	TGCAGTGCTAGACTAGCGGGAGCCAACTCCTACAATGAGCAGTTCTTC
NA	TRBV20-1	TRBD1	TRBJ2-7	CSARDLQGAWYEQYF	TGCAGTGCTAGAGACCTCCAGGGGGCTTGGTACGAGCAGTACTTC
few	TRBV12-3/TRBV12-4	NA	TRBJ1-1	CASSVGQTTTEAFF	TGTGCCAGCAGTGTAGGACAGACGACCACTGAAGCTTTCTTT
many	TRBV10-2	NA	TRBJ2-3	CASRVTDTQYF	TGCGCCAGCAGGGTCACAGATACGCAGTATTTT
many	TRBV12-3/TRBV12-4	TRBD2	TRBJ2-7	CASSGTSGIEQYF	TGTGCCAGCAGTGGGACTAGCGGGATCGAGCAGTACTTC
NA	TRBV28	NA	TRBJ1-6	CAARETNNSPLHF	TGTGCCGCCCGGGAGACCAATAATTCACCCCTCCACTTT
NA	TRBV10-3	TRBD1	TRBJ1-2	CAISEQGRYGYTF	TGTGCCATCAGTGAACAGGGGAGGTATGGCTACACCTTC
few	TRBV12-3/TRBV12-4	NA	TRBJ1-1	CASSLAQPRATEAFF	TGTGCCAGCAGTTTAGCGCAGCCAAGAGCCACTGAAGCTTTCTTT
many	TRBV4-2	NA	TRBJ2-1	CASSQSLRGGNEQFF	TGTGCCAGCAGCCAATCTTTGCGGGGAGGAAATGAGCAGTTCTTC
few	TRBV6-2/TRBV6-3	TRBD1	TRBJ2-7	CASRRRPGQGSYEQYF	TGTGCCAGCAGACGTCGTCCGGGACAGGGATCCTACGAGCAGTACTTC
NA	TRBV7-2	TRBD1	TRBJ2-7	CASSLRTGAASYEQYF	TGTGCCAGCAGCTTACGGACAGGGGCCGCCTCCTACGAGCAGTACTTC
many	TRBV20-1	TRBD1	TRBJ2-7	CSARDRSNYEQYF	TGCAGTGCCCGGGACAGGAGCAACTACGAGCAGTACTTC
few	TRBV30	TRBD2	TRBJ2-1	CAWLGLAGNEQFF	TGTGCCTGGCTGGGACTAGCGGGTAATGAGCAGTTCTTC
NA	TRBV13	TRBD2	TRBJ2-2	CTSSIPRGLAGGNTGELFF	TGTACCAGCAGCATCCCAAGGGGCTTAGCGGGGGGGAACACCGGGGAGCTGTTTTTT
few	TRBV20-1	NA	TRBJ2-5	CSARDGFVETQYF	TGCAGTGCCAGGGACGGCTTTGTCGAGACCCAGTACTTC
many	TRBV4-1	NA	TRBJ2-7	CASSHRDRSTYEQYF	TGCGCCAGCAGCCATAGAGACAGAAGCACCTACGAGCAGTACTTC
NA	TRBV20-1	NA	TRBJ1-4	CSASRSAGATNEKLFF	TGCAGTGCTAGCCGTTCAGCTGGTGCAACTAATGAAAAACTGTTTTTT
NA	TRBV20-1	TRBD1	TRBJ1-6	CSARQGAIDSPLHF	TGCAGTGCTAGACAGGGGGCTATTGATTCACCCCTCCACTTT
NA	TRBV29-1	NA	TRBJ2-3	CSVELNSGDTQYF	TGCAGCGTTGAATTGAATTCGGGCGATACGCAGTATTTT
many	TRBV10-2	NA	TRBJ1-2	CASSALRQVDGYTF	TGCGCCAGCAGCGCTCTCCGACAGGTCGATGGCTACACCTTC
NA	TRBV15	TRBD1	TRBJ2-3	CATSDRVVDTQYF	TGTGCCACCAGCGACAGGGTTGTAGATACGCAGTATTTT
few	TRBV24-1	NA	TRBJ2-1	CATSGTGRNNEQFF	TGTGCCACCAGTGGTACGGGACGAAACAATGAGCAGTTCTTC
NA	TRBV20-1	TRBD2	TRBJ2-3	CSARDWTSGRNTDTQYF	TGCAGTGCTAGAGATTGGACTAGCGGGAGAAACACAGATACGCAGTATTTT
NA	TRBV3-1	NA	TRBJ1-2	CASSQAWAGRTPYGYTF	TGTGCCAGCAGCCAAGCCTGGGCAGGGAGGACCCCTTATGGCTACACCTTC
few	TRBV7-3	TRBD2	TRBJ2-7	CASSPQLAGDSARYEQYF	TGTGCCAGCAGCCCCCAACTAGCGGGAGACTCTGCCCGCTACGAGCAGTACTTC
NA	TRBV12-3/TRBV12-4	NA	TRBJ1-2	CASSPTGAGYGYTF	TGTGCCAGCAGCCCGACGGGGGCAGGCTATGGCTACACCTTC
few	TRBV5-1	TRBD1	TRBJ2-7	CASSRKEGAVSYEQYF	TGCGCCAGCAGCAGAAAAGAGGGGGCCGTCTCCTACGAGCAGTACTTC
few	TRBV9	NA	TRBJ2-3	CASSAGLGGTSTTDTQYF	TGTGCCAGCAGCGCCGGGTTGGGGGGCACCTCGACCACAGATACGCAGTATTTT
many	TRBV6-5	NA	TRBJ2-3	CASSYSHGTDTQYF	TGTGCCAGCAGTTACTCGCACGGGACAGATACGCAGTATTTT
NA	TRBV6-5	TRBD1	TRBJ2-7	CASSYSVIGTGFSYEQYF	TGTGCCAGCAGTTACTCGGTCATTGGGACAGGGTTTTCCTACGAGCAGTACTTC
NA	TRBV20-1	NA	TRBJ2-3	CSANRDGFTDTQYF	TGCAGTGCCAATAGAGACGGTTTCACAGATACGCAGTATTTT
NA	TRBV11-2	TRBD2	TRBJ2-3	CASSRGLAGVRYTDTQYF	TGTGCCAGCAGCCGAGGACTAGCGGGAGTTCGATACACAGATACGCAGTATTTT
NA	TRBV7-9	NA	TRBJ1-5	CASTLGNQPQHF	TGTGCCAGCACCTTAGGCAATCAGCCCCAGCATTTT
many	TRBV9	NA	TRBJ1-3	CASSVEGGSGNTIYF	TGTGCCAGCAGCGTAGAGGGTGGCTCTGGAAACACCATATATTTT